The TCR beta chain under discussion was sequenced for a study of blood T cell repertoires in COVID-19. This table comes from immunoSEQ multiplex PCR, and its TCRdb copy is limited to in-frame clones, with some not included. Here the sample spans 150,000 to 200,000 clones, 70% to 90% being singletons. Germline V gene data show CDR1 as SGHNT and CDR2 as YYREEE (reference sequence). CDR3 length: 13 residues. Trimming at V came to 4 bases and at J to 8 bases, leaving 5 bases not matched to a gene. This receptor was identified in a man between 18 and 29 years old who had recovered from COVID-19. The sequenced sample was peripheral blood. The chain couples TRBV5-4 to TRBJ1-4; 7 bases align to TRBD1. CDR3 sequence reads: CASSGDRDEKLFF. CDR3 in DNA: TGTGCCAGCAGCGGCGACAGGGACGAAAAACTGTTTTTT. Combining the CDR3 with reference TRBV5-4 and TRBJ1-4 gives the whole variable domain ETGVTQSPTHLIKTRGQQVTLRCSSQSGHNTVSWYQQALGQGPQFIFQYYREEENGRGNFPPRFSGLQFPNYSSELNVNALELDDSALYLCASSGDRDEKLFFGSGTQLSVL.